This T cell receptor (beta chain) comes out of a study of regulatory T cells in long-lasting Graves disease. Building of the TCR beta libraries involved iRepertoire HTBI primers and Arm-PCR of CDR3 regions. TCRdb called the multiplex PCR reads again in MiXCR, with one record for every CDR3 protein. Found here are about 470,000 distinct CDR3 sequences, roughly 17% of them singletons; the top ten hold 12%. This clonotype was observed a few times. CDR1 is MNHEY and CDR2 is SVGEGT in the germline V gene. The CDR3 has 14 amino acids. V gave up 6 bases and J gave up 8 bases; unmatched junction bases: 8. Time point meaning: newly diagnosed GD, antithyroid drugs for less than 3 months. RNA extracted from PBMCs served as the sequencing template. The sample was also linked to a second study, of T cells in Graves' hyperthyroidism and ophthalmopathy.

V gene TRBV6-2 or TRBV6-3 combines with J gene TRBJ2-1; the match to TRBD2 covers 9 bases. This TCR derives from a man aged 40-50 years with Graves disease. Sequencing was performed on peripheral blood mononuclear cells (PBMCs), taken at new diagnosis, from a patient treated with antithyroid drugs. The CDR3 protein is CASRTPSGIDEQFF. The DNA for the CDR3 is TGTGCCAGCAGAACGCCTAGCGGGATCGATGAGCAGTTCTTC.